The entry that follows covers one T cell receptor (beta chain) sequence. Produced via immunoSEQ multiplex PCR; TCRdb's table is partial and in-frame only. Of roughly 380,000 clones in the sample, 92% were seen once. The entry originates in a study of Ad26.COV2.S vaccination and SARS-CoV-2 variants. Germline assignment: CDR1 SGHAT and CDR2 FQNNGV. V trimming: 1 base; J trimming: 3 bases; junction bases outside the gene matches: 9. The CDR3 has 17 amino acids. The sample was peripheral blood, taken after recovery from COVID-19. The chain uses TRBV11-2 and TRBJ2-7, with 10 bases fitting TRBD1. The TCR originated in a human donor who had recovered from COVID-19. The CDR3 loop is CASSLAGTGALLYEQYF. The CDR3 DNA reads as TGTGCCAGCAGCTTAGCCGGGACAGGGGCCCTACTCTACGAGCAGTACTTC.